This record looks at one T cell receptor beta chain sequence and its context. The specificity of this receptor is unknown. The input lacks base qualities; no much larger clone sits a single base away. The sample belongs to a study of graft-versus-host responses after intestinal transplantation (dated by TCRdb to about 2021). As for the study more broadly: The transplants that recipients received were multivisceral, liver-intestinal, or isolated intestinal. Donor T cell macrochimerism was defined as a peak of at least 4% donor T cells among recipient peripheral blood mononuclear cells. A cohort of some 24 intestinal transplant recipients, including one retransplant, was enrolled, and 3 patients lacking pretransplant specimens were excluded. Instead of going to the commercial service, samples from a few later patients were sequenced in-house on an Illumina MiSeq and processed with MiXCR. To identify alloreactive clones, pre-transplant mixed lymphocyte reaction products were sequenced and then compared with unstimulated pre-transplant donor and recipient T cells. Anti-thymocyte globulin induction was given to all recipients, followed by maintenance tacrolimus and steroids for two to four years. After intestinal transplantation, graft-versus-host and host-versus-graft alloreactive T cell clones in the graft, circulation and bone marrow were tracked using bulk TCR-beta CDR3 sequencing.

Overall study outcomes, separate from this receptor: In patients with donor T cell macrochimerism, the allografts had high GvH to HvG T cell clonal ratios. Conclusions were limited by the relatively low number and heterogeneity of intestinal transplant patients. Peak levels of circulating GvH clones were associated with declines in HvG clones early after transplant. GvH clones were detected in recipient bone marrow, and some appeared earlier in ileal mucosa or blood, consistent with an intestinal mucosal origin.

The time point label for this specimen denotes: cells obtained before transplantation from donor or recipient. CD3+CD4+ and CD3+CD8+ populations were FACS-sorted from unstimulated pre-transplant donor and recipient cells taken from spleen or lymph nodes. For CDR1 and CDR2, the germline V gene lists SGHTA and FQGNSA. The CDR3 sequence holds 14 residues, the cysteine and phenylalanine included. Of the read, only the CDR3 DNA is kept; its 42 bases are in frame from base 1. For this chain, trimming is 4 bases at the V end and 1 base at the J end, and the number of junction bases without a gene match is 3. Receptor libraries were prepared by the immunoSEQ multiplex PCR assay. In most patients, genomic DNA was isolated using the Qiagen DNeasy Blood and Tissue Kit and sent frozen to Adaptive Biotechnologies for TCR sequencing. For most patients, genomic DNA was subjected to high-throughput TCR-beta CDR3 sequencing by Adaptive Biotechnologies. The study's processing was this. TCR sequencing data were retrieved from Adaptive's ImmunoSEQ software for around 20 patients, whereas a few other patients were processed with MiXCR and VDJtools. To correct CD4 versus CD8 sorting errors, sequences present in both subsets at a frequency ratio below 5:1 were removed. CDR3 nucleotide sequences shared between donor and recipient were removed because the origin of such sequences could not be assigned. To count as alloreactive, a clone needed at least 2-fold expansion over unstimulated cells and a minimum CFSE-low frequency of 0.002% (template counts) or 0.001% (read counts). Mappable clones were those detected in sequenced pre-transplant spleen, lymph node, or MLR CFSE-low populations of the donor or recipient. Cumulative frequency of alloreactive clones was calculated as a percentage of all sequences weighted by copy number. TCRdb holds this immuneACCESS table with in-frame rearrangements only. Some clones are missing; in checked studies, unresolved V genes explain under half, and the rest has no known cause. The V and J calls and clone size come from that table; D and trimming were worked out from the DNA. Across this sample there are about 130,000 clones, with around nine tenths seen only once. Of the sample, roughly 0.15% falls within the top ten clones.

The sequence is built from TRBV7-2 and TRBJ1-1; TRBD1 aligns with 7 central bases. The sample here was unstimulated CD4+ T cells sorted from spleen or lymph node cells, taken before intestinal transplant. The receptor's source is a human donor who received an intestinal transplant. The bases read TGTGCCAGCAGCTCATGGACAGGGAACACTGAAGCTTTCTTT. Translation gives CASSSWTGNTEAFF.